This passage covers 30 T cell receptor beta chains from one sample sequenced in a study of beta chain bispecific antibodies for T cell cancers. These receptors are not linked to any known antigen. Points from the study as a whole: Most targeted TRBV signal came from the leukemia cell line cells, not normal T cells.

Either OKT3 anti-CD3 antibody or CD3/CD28 beads expanded T cells from blood mononuclear cells over roughly three days. TCRdb ran MiXCR on the 5' RACE reads and lists one entry per CDR3 protein. The data contain tens of thousands of distinct CDR3 sequences, approximately 2.6% of them singletons. The sequencing input was healthy donor T cells cultured with leukemia cells. Receptors were obtained from a human donor in good health. Some clones in this sample may be carry-over from other donors' samples.

The V and J genes are TRBV12-3 or TRBV12-4 and TRBJ2-2, with 10 bases identical to TRBD1. Trimming at V came to 5 bases and at J to 6 bases, leaving 3 bases not matched to a gene. The CDR3 is 14 amino acids. The chain's CDR3 is CASSRQGASGELFF. The CDR3 nucleotides read TGTGCCAGCAGTAGACAGGGGGCGTCCGGGGAGCTGTTTTTT.

This clonotype was observed at least ten times. The chain has TRBV19 and TRBJ1-3; D is unresolved. This CDR3 comprises 18 residues. Between the trimmed V and J ends, which lost 10 bases and 0 bases, there was a span of 25 bases. From germline, CDR1 is LNHDA and CDR2 SQIVND (reference sequence). This chain's CDR3 is CATSPDGSALLSGNTIYF. The CDR3 DNA is TGTGCCACATCGCCCGACGGGTCCGCACTCCTCTCTGGAAACACCATATATTTT. The entire variable domain, with the rest obtained from reference TRBV19 and TRBJ1-3, is as follows: DGGITQSPKYLFRKEGQNVTLSCEQNLNHDAMYWYRQDPGQGLRLIYYSQIVNDFQKGDIAEGYSVSREKKESFPLTVTSAQKNPTAFYLCATSPDGSALLSGNTIYFGEGSWLTVV.

This clonotype was recorded many times. The genes are TRBV27 and TRBJ2-5, with D perhaps matching TRBD1 (5 bases). CDR1 and CDR2 from the germline V gene are MNHEY and SMNVEV (reference sequence). The CDR3 totals 14 residues. Trimming left V 4 bases short and J 2 bases short, with 11 bases between. This chain's CDR3 is CASSSFDRQETQYF. DNA of the CDR3: TGTGCCAGCAGTTCCTTCGACAGACAAGAGACCCAGTACTTC.

This clonotype came up a few times. The rearrangement uses TRBV6-4 and TRBJ2-1; the D gene is possibly TRBD2 (6 bases). This CDR3 spans 13 amino acids. Germline V gives CDR1 MRHNA, CDR2 SNTAGT. V was clipped by 4 bases and J by 7 bases, with 11 bases between them. The CDR3 loop reads CASSGMGGNEQFF. The CDR3 bases are TGTGCCAGCAGTGGGATGGGGGGAAATGAGCAGTTCTTC.

This clonotype was found many times. The V and J genes are TRBV5-4 and TRBJ2-2, with D possibly matching TRBD1 (5 bases). Germline CDR1 reads SGHNT; CDR2 reads YYREEE (reference sequence). The CDR3 has 17 amino acids. Trimming cost V 0 bases and J 1 base, with 13 bases left between them. The CDR3: CASSLDQDTLNTGELFF. CDR3 sequence (DNA): TGTGCCAGCAGCTTGGATCAGGACACTCTGAACACCGGGGAGCTGTTTTTT.

This clonotype was observed at least ten times. The CDR3 region has the DNA TGCAGTGCTAGAGTGAGATGGGAAACGCAGTATTTT. This encodes CSARVRWETQYF. The chain uses TRBV20-1 and TRBJ2-3; D ambiguous. Germline CDR1 DFQATT, CDR2 SNEGSKA (reference sequence). Deletions cut 1 base from V and 9 bases from J, with 11 bases between. The CDR3 is 12 amino acids.

In its sample, this clonotype was seen many times. V gene TRBV23-1 combines with J gene TRBJ2-1, with D tentatively TRBD1 (6 bases). TRBV23-1 is recorded as an ORF, its role being uncertain. This CDR3 region has 16 residues. V gave up 0 bases and J gave up 6 bases, with 15 bases separating them. The DNA for the CDR3 is TGCGCCAGCAGTCAATCGAGTAGGGTACAGGGCAATGAGCAGTTCTTC. This translates into CASSQSSRVQGNEQFF.

This clonotype was counted at least ten times. The rearrangement joins TRBV2 to TRBJ2-7; D unclear. The CDR3 is made up of 15 amino acids. V was shortened by 3 bases and J by 1 base, with 13 bases between the two germline ends. Germline V gives CDR1 SNHLY, CDR2 FYNNEI. CDR3 sequence reads: CASSESVPVSYEQYF. Here the CDR3 DNA reads TGTGCCAGCAGTGAGTCAGTCCCAGTGTCCTACGAGCAGTACTTC.

Many counts were recorded for this clonotype. The chain links TRBV11-2 to TRBJ1-1, with 9 bases aligning to TRBD1. The germline V gene encodes CDR1 SGHAT and CDR2 FQNNGV. This CDR3 contains 20 residues. The J segment lost 0 bases and the V segment lost 4 bases, leaving 18 bases of the junction unmatched. CDR3 sequence (DNA): TGTGCCAGCAGCTGGGGGGGACAGGGAGAGGGAAAAAACATGAACACTGAAGCTTTCTTT. It is translated as CASSWGGQGEGKNMNTEAFF.

V usage is TRBV7-3 and J usage is TRBJ2-3; a weak D match, TRBD2 (6 bases). V was cut by 5 bases and J by 9 bases, with 15 bases left in between. The CDR3 runs 13 residues. The germline gives CDR1 SGHTA, CDR2 FQGTGA. The CDR3 reads CASSTPEGGTQYF. The CDR3 DNA is TGTGCCAGCAGCACCCCGGAGGGCGGGACGCAGTATTTT. Using reference TRBV7-3 and TRBJ2-3 for the parts outside the CDR3, the full variable domain is GAGVSQTPSNKVTEKGKYVELRCDPISGHTALYWYRQSLGQGPEFLIYFQGTGAADDSGLPNDRFFAVRPEGSVSTLKIQRTERGDSAVYLCASSTPEGGTQYFGPGTRLTVL.

By its share, this clonotype is medium-sized. The chain employs TRBV20-1 and TRBJ2-7; 9 bases are shared with TRBD2. Looked up from germline, CDR1 is DFQATT and CDR2 is SNEGSKA (reference sequence). The CDR3 is 15 amino acids. Trimming at V came to 0 bases and at J to 6 bases, leaving 9 bases not matched to a gene. This chain's CDR3 is CSAREEAGGPTEQYF. As DNA, the CDR3 is TGCAGTGCTAGAGAAGAAGCGGGGGGCCCCACCGAGCAGTACTTC.

This clonotype appeared many times. The rearrangement joins TRBV27 to TRBJ2-7, with TRBD1 matching 8 bases. CDR1 is MNHEY, CDR2 SMNVEV, per germline (reference sequence). The length of the CDR3 is 15 residues. The V and J ends lost 1 base and 0 bases, in that order; junction bases with no gene match: 2. The CDR3 DNA is TGTGCCAGCAGTTTATTGGACAGGGTCTCCTACGAGCAGTACTTC. Its protein product is CASSLLDRVSYEQYF.

This clonotype appeared many times. DNA of the CDR3: TGTGCCAGCAGTGACTCCATGAACACTGAAGCTTTCTTT. It translates to CASSDSMNTEAFF. The chain combines TRBV2 with TRBJ1-1; D ambiguous. Germline V gene sequence: CDR1 SNHLY, CDR2 FYNNEI. The germline V and J ends were trimmed by 3 bases and 0 bases, with 5 bases remaining between them. The CDR3 covers 13 residues. The full variable domain, completed using reference TRBV2 and TRBJ1-1, is EPEVTQTPSHQVTQMGQEVILRCVPISNHLYFYWYRQILGQKVEFLVSFYNNEISEKSEIFDDQFSVERPDGSNFTLKIRSTKLEDSAMYFCASSDSMNTEAFFGQGTRLTVV.

The chain combines TRBV7-3 with TRBJ2-2; D remains ambiguous. The CDR3 runs 15 residues. V was cut by 3 bases and J by 4 bases, with 12 bases left in between. Looked up from germline, CDR1 is SGHTA and CDR2 is FQGTGA. CDR3 sequence: CASSLGLTATGELFF. The DNA for the CDR3 is TGTGCCAGCAGCTTGGGGTTGACGGCCACCGGGGAGCTGTTTTTT.

The CDR3 spells CASSYGRSGNTIYF. The CDR3 DNA reads as TGTGCCAGCAGCTACGGGCGGTCTGGAAACACCATATATTTT. The rearrangement links TRBV5-6 to TRBJ1-3; D is ambiguous. V was pared by 3 bases and J by 1 base, with 8 bases between. From germline, CDR1 is SGHDT and CDR2 YYEEEE. CDR3 length: 14 amino acids.

This clonotype was counted between two and nine times. The chain links TRBV19 to TRBJ1-1; 7 bases agree with TRBD1. The V and J ends lost 6 bases and 10 bases, in that order; junction bases with no gene match: 14. This CDR3 region has 14 residues. Per the germline V gene, CDR1 is LNHDA and CDR2 is SQIVND (reference sequence). DNA of the CDR3: TGTGCCAGTAGGGCCAGAGACAGGGACGGTGGAGCTTTCTTT. The encoded protein is CASRARDRDGGAFF.

This clonotype was seen many times. The chain joins TRBV10-2 to TRBJ1-6; perhaps TRBD1 as D (6 bases). Trimming pared 8 bases from V and 17 bases from J, leaving 13 bases between. The CDR3 length is 10 residues. Germline CDR1 is WSHSY and CDR2 is SAAADI. DNA of the CDR3: TGCGCCAGCCGGGACACCGGGTTCCACTTT. Translation gives CASRDTGFHF.

The chain uses TRBV19 and TRBJ2-7, with TRBD1 identical over 7 bases. The CDR3 is 14 residues long. Trimming removed 4 bases from V and 2 bases from J; junction bases left unmatched: 5. The V gene's germline CDR1 is LNHDA and CDR2 SQIVND (reference sequence). The CDR3 DNA reads TGTGCCAGTAGTACCGGGACAGCTACCTACGAGCAGTACTTC. This translates into CASSTGTATYEQYF.

This clonotype is deemed medium-sized. The chain has TRBV14 and TRBJ2-3, with D hard to call. This CDR3 has 14 amino acids. V was trimmed by 4 bases and J by 4 bases, leaving 12 bases between them. From germline, CDR1 is SGHDN and CDR2 FVKESK. The CDR3 DNA is TGTGCCAGCAGCCCTACGAGTAACGCAGATACGCAGTATTTT. It specifies CASSPTSNADTQYF.

The sample holds many counts of this clonotype. The J gene is TRBJ2-1, the V gene TRBV19, with 7 bases that match TRBD2. The trim removed 1 base at V and 8 bases at J, leaving 2 bases unmatched. The CDR3 is 13 amino acids. CDR1 and CDR2 from the germline V gene are LNHDA and SQIVND (reference sequence). CDR3 in amino acids: CASSIVGGDEQFF. CDR3 coding DNA: TGTGCCAGTAGTATAGTGGGGGGGGATGAGCAGTTCTTC.

This clonotype occurred many times. J is TRBJ2-3 and V is TRBV20-1; 7 bases map to TRBD2. The V and J ends lost 0 bases and 4 bases, in that order; junction bases with no gene match: 7. Germline CDR1 and CDR2: DFQATT and SNEGSKA (reference sequence). The CDR3 extends over 15 amino acids. The CDR3 protein is CSARDLAARSDTQYF. The CDR3 nucleotides read TGCAGTGCTAGAGACCTAGCGGCTCGATCAGATACGCAGTATTTT.

This clonotype was seen more than once but under ten times. This chain joins TRBV12-2 and TRBJ2-7; no DNA check was done on the table's D call, TRBD1. TRBV12-2 is listed as a pseudogene. The CDR3 is made up of 15 amino acids. CDR3 in amino acids: CASRPTYSGAYEQYF. CDR3 sequence (DNA): TGTGCAAGTCGCCCCACATACTCAGGGGCCTACGAGCAGTACTTC.

This clonotype was detected many times. V and J are TRBV7-9 and TRBJ2-5, with D possibly being TRBD2 (5 bases). Germline lookup yields CDR1 SEHNR and CDR2 FQNEAQ (reference sequence). CDR3 length equals 14 residues. The germline V and J ends were trimmed by 1 base and 4 bases, with 10 bases remaining between them. The CDR3 reads CASSLGGFGETQYF. In DNA, the CDR3 is TGTGCCAGCAGCTTAGGAGGGTTCGGAGAGACCCAGTACTTC.

This clonotype was observed at least ten times. The chain uses TRBV3-1 and TRBJ1-4, with D unclear. Germline loops: CDR1 LGHDT, CDR2 YNNKEL (reference sequence). The V gene lost 1 base and the J gene lost 4 bases, with 7 bases spanning the gap. This CDR3 is built from 14 residues. CDR3 in DNA: TGTGCCAGCAGCCAAGGATTTAATAATGAAAAACTGTTTTTT. Amino acid sequence: CASSQGFNNEKLFF.

Within the sample, this clonotype is medium-sized. V is TRBV6-5 and J is TRBJ2-3; TRBD2 matches 11 bases. The germline CDR1 and CDR2 sequences are MNHEY and SVGAGI. Trimming cost V 6 bases and J 9 bases; bases outside gene matches: 5. The CDR3 runs 13 residues. CDR3 sequence: CASRGTSGRTQYF. The CDR3 coding sequence is TGTGCCAGCAGGGGGACTAGCGGCCGAACGCAGTATTTT.

Ten or more counts support this clonotype. The chain combines TRBV6-2 or TRBV6-3 with TRBJ2-5, with TRBD1 as a possible D gene (6 bases). Germline values: CDR1 MNHEY, CDR2 SVGEGT. This CDR3 contains 18 residues. The V end was cut by 6 bases, the J end by 3 bases, with 26 bases between. Written as DNA, the CDR3 is TGTGCCAGCAGCAACGCCGCCAAATTGGAGACAGGAGAAGAGACCCAGTACTTC. Protein: CASSNAAKLETGEETQYF.

This clonotype was seen at least ten times. This chain's CDR3 is CASSLRPYEQYF. The CDR3 DNA is TGTGCCAGCAGTTTAAGGCCCTACGAGCAGTACTTC. The genes are TRBV12-3 or TRBV12-4 and TRBJ2-7; D call uncertain. This CDR3 spans 12 amino acids. Trimming shortened V by 2 bases and J by 2 bases, and 4 bases separated the two germline ends.

This clonotype has a count of ten or more. The chain couples TRBV3-1 to TRBJ2-5; 8 bases align to TRBD2. V lost 0 bases and J lost 4; bases outside the gene matches: 10. Germline V gene lookup returns CDR1 LGHDT and CDR2 YNNKEL (reference sequence). CDR3 length: 17 amino acids. The CDR3 protein is CASSQDLVGGAGETQYF. CDR3 DNA sequence: TGTGCCAGCAGCCAAGATCTCGTCGGGGGGGCCGGAGAGACCCAGTACTTC.

The chain recombines TRBV19 with TRBJ1-5; perhaps TRBD1 as D (5 bases). Trimming took off 6 bases at V and 1 base at J, with 10 bases between the two ends. The CDR3 has 14 amino acids. Germline V gene lookup returns CDR1 LNHDA and CDR2 SQIVND (reference sequence). The CDR3 nucleotides read TGTGCCAGTAGGGCCGGGGGGAGCAATCAGCCCCAGCATTTT. Amino acid sequence: CASRAGGSNQPQHF.

Ten or more counts support this clonotype. This chain links TRBV18 with TRBJ2-1; the D gene is possibly TRBD1 (6 bases). This CDR3 has 15 amino acids. Per the germline V gene, CDR1 is KGHSH and CDR2 is LQKENI. Trimming removed 1 base at V and 7 bases at J, with 14 bases between. The CDR3 sequence is CASSPRDTRKNEQFF. The CDR3 DNA reads as TGTGCCAGCTCACCACGGGACACCCGTAAGAATGAGCAGTTCTTC. The full variable domain, with the rest looked up from reference TRBV18 and TRBJ2-1, is NAGVMQNPRHLVRRRGQEARLRCSPMKGHSHVYWYRQLPEEGLKFMVYLQKENIIDESGMPKERFSAEFPKEGPSILRIQQVVRGDSAAYFCASSPRDTRKNEQFFGPGTRLTVL.